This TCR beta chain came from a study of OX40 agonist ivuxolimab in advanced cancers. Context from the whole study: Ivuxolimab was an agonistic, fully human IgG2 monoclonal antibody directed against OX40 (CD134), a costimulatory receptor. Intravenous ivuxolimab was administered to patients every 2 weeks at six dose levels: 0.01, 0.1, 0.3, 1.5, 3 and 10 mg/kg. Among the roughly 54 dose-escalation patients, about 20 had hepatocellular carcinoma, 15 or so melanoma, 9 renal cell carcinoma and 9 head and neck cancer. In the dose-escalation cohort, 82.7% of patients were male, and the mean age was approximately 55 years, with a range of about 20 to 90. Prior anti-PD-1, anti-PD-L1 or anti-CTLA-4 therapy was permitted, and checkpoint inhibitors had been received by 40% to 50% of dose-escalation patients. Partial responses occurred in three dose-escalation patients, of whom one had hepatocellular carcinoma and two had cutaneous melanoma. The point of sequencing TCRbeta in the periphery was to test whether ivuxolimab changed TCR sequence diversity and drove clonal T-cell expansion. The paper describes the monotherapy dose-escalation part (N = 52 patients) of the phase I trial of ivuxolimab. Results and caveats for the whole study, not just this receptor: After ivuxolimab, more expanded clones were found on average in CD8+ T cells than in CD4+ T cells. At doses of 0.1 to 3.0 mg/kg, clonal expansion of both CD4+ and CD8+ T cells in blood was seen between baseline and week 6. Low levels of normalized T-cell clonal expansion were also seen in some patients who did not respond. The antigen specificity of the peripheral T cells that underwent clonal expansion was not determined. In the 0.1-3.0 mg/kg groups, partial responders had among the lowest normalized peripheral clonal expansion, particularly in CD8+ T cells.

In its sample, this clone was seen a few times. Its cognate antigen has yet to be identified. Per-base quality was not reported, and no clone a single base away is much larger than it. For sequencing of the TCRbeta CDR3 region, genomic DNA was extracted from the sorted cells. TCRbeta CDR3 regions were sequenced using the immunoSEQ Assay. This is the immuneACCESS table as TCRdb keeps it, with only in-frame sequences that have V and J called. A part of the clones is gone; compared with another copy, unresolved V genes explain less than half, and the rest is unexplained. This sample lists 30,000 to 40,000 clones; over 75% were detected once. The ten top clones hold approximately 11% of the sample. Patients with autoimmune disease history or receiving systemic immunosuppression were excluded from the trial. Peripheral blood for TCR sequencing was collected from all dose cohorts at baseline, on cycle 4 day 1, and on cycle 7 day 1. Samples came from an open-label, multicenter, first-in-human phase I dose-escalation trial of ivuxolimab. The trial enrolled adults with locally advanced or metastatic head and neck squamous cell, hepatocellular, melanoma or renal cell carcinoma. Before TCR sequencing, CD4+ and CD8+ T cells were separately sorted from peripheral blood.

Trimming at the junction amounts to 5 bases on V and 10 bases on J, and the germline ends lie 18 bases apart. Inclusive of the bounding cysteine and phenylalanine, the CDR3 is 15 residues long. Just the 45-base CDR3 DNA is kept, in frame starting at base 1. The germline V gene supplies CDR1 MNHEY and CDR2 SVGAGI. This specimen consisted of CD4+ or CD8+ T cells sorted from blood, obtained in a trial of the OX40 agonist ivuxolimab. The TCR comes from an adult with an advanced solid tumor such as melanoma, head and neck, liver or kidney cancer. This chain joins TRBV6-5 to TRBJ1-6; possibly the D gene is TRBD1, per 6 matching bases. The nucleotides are TGTGCCAGCAGTCGTACAGGGACCGGAGGGTCACCCCTCCACTTT. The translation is CASSRTGTGGSPLHF.